This T cell receptor beta chain is drawn from a study of blood T cell repertoires in COVID-19. Study-wide background: The samples span acute and convalescent COVID-19 from the United States, Italy and Spain. Sample material is recorded as cDNA or gDNA derived from T cells, B-cell-depleted T cells, or PBMCs.

Sequencing was performed with immunoSEQ multiplex PCR; in TCRdb, only in-frame clones are kept and a portion is missing. The data hold 350,000 to 450,000 clones, with roughly 87% observed a single time. CDR3 length: 14 residues. Trimming cost V 10 bases and J 4 bases, with 20 bases left between them. CDR1 MNHEY and CDR2 SVGAGI come from the germline V gene. The participants were between about 18 and 100 years old and came from 24 US areas. Cohorts were assigned according to the clinical history that participants reported. The clonotype was recovered from a woman aged 50 to 60 who had recovered from COVID-19. V is TRBV6-5 and J is TRBJ2-7; possibly TRBD1 for D (6 bases). The source material was PBMCs or T cells enriched from blood (not recorded which). As DNA, the CDR3 is TGTGCCATCAGACAGGACCTAGTGGTATACGAGCAGTACTTC. This codes for CAIRQDLVVYEQYF.